This TCR beta chain originates from a study of vaccination effects on CD4 cells after COVID-19. Study-wide results and limits: The authors studied few convalescent patients and collected no early post-infection timepoints.

This clone was picked up one time. The antigen remains undetermined. Assay: immunoSEQ multiplex PCR; the TCRdb copy retains only in-frame clones and omits some. The sample has some 34,000 clones, around 82% seen once. Ahead of sequencing, the ViraFEST assay grew antigen-specific CD4+ T cells using viral peptide pools. The culture ran for approximately 10 days, and then CD4+ T cells were isolated. As their vaccination, participants received two doses of either BNT162b2 or mRNA-1273. A density of around 2 million PBMC per well was used; these cells were cultured with about 10 IU/ml IL-2 and around 9.6 ug/ml peptides. The TCR originated in a human donor who received a COVID-19 vaccine. Some clones in this sample may be carry-over from other donors' samples. This specimen consisted of CD4+ T cells from PBMCs cultured with HCoV-NL63 spike peptides, obtained after COVID-19 vaccination.

CDR3 bases: TGTGCCATTCCCGGGTCGCAGGGAGATGGCTACACCTTC. Translation: CAIPGSQGDGYTF. This rearrangement joins TRBV5-4 to TRBJ1-2; tentatively, D is TRBD1 (5 bases). V shed 9 bases and J shed 6 bases, with 18 bases lying between them. The CDR3 has 13 amino acids. Looked up from germline, CDR1 is SGHNT and CDR2 is YYREEE (reference sequence).